This is a list of T cell receptor beta chains from one sample in a study of control samples from healthy donors and cancer patients. Sequencing used immunoSEQ multiplex PCR; TCRdb keeps in-frame clones, though not all of them. This sample has 100,000 to 150,000 clones, with 80% to 95% found just once. Sequences were obtained from blood. The receptor source for this set is a man between 18 and 35 years old in good health. CDR3s include the opening cysteine and the closing phenylalanine or tryptophan. The order of the fields is D gene, J gene, clone size, V gene, CDR3 protein, CDR3 DNA. The D gene is left open where the match is weak. A clone size is listed for some rows: how often the clone was seen (once, few, many), or a class if it is expanded.

d_gene: -
j_gene: TRBJ1-2
abundance: -
v_gene: TRBV29-1
CDR3aa: CSVGDRGGTYGYTF
CDR3nt: TGCAGCGTTGGGGACCGAGGAGGAACCTATGGCTACACCTTC

d_gene: -
j_gene: TRBJ1-4
abundance: -
v_gene: TRBV2
CDR3aa: CASSDAGVGNEKLFF
CDR3nt: TGTGCCAGCAGTGATGCAGGGGTCGGTAATGAAAAACTGTTTTTT

d_gene: TRBD1
j_gene: TRBJ2-3
abundance: -
v_gene: TRBV3-1/TRBV3-2
CDR3aa: CASSTGTGGTDTQYF
CDR3nt: TGTGCCAGCAGCACCGGGACAGGAGGCACAGATACGCAGTATTTT

d_gene: -
j_gene: TRBJ1-2
abundance: few
v_gene: TRBV20-1
CDR3aa: CSARGAGGYTF
CDR3nt: TGCAGTGCTAGAGGGGCGGGCGGCTACACCTTC

d_gene: -
j_gene: TRBJ1-1
abundance: -
v_gene: TRBV2
CDR3aa: CASSEGGYTEAFF
CDR3nt: TGTGCCAGCAGTGAAGGGGGGTACACTGAAGCTTTCTTT

d_gene: -
j_gene: TRBJ2-3
abundance: -
v_gene: TRBV11-2
CDR3aa: CASSFPTTGGTDTQYF
CDR3nt: TGTGCCAGCAGCTTCCCTACGACGGGGGGCACAGATACGCAGTATTTT

d_gene: -
j_gene: TRBJ2-3
abundance: once
v_gene: TRBV29-1
CDR3aa: CSAPHSHTDTQYF
CDR3nt: TGCAGCGCCCCCCATTCCCACACAGATACGCAGTATTTT

d_gene: TRBD1
j_gene: TRBJ2-7
abundance: -
v_gene: TRBV6-5
CDR3aa: CASSYSGGQASYEQYF
CDR3nt: TGTGCCAGCAGTTACTCGGGGGGACAGGCGTCCTACGAGCAGTACTTC

d_gene: -
j_gene: TRBJ1-5
abundance: -
v_gene: TRBV19
CDR3aa: CASSIVAAAVYSNQPQHF
CDR3nt: TGTGCCAGTAGTATAGTGGCCGCGGCGGTCTATAGCAATCAGCCCCAGCATTTT

d_gene: -
j_gene: TRBJ2-1
abundance: -
v_gene: TRBV11-2
CDR3aa: CASSFGEQFF
CDR3nt: TGTGCCAGCAGCTTTGGTGAGCAGTTCTTC

d_gene: -
j_gene: TRBJ1-2
abundance: -
v_gene: TRBV21-1
CDR3aa: CASSKEESDYGYTF
CDR3nt: TGTGCCAGCAGCAAAGAGGAGAGCGACTATGGCTACACCTTC

d_gene: -
j_gene: TRBJ2-3
abundance: -
v_gene: TRBV5-4
CDR3aa: CASSSTSLATDTQYF
CDR3nt: TGTGCCAGCAGCTCCACTAGCCTGGCCACAGATACGCAGTATTTT

d_gene: TRBD1
j_gene: TRBJ1-4
abundance: -
v_gene: TRBV5-1
CDR3aa: CASSGRTGEEKLFF
CDR3nt: TGCGCCAGCAGCGGCCGGACAGGGGAAGAAAAACTGTTTTTT

d_gene: -
j_gene: TRBJ2-1
abundance: once
v_gene: TRBV24-1
CDR3aa: CATSGVGSDNEQFF
CDR3nt: TGTGCCACCAGTGGCGTAGGTTCAGACAATGAGCAGTTCTTC

d_gene: -
j_gene: TRBJ2-5
abundance: -
v_gene: TRBV5-4
CDR3aa: CASSFQRRDRLVQETQYF
CDR3nt: TGTGCCAGCAGCTTTCAGAGGAGGGACAGACTGGTCCAAGAGACCCAGTACTTC